This record concerns one T cell receptor (beta chain) sequence. This receptor's antigen is unknown. Base qualities are missing; no much larger clone stands one base away. These data are taken from a study of blood T cell repertoires in COVID-19 (dated by TCRdb to 2020 to 2021). For context, the study as a whole: Samples covering the acute and convalescent phases of COVID-19 were provided by collaborators in the United States, Italy and Spain. The prospective study material was composed of cDNA or gDNA derived from T cells, B-cell-depleted T cells, or PBMCs. Deeply sampled blood TCRbeta repertoires from subjects exposed to, actively infected with, or recovered from COVID-19 were included in the dataset. The repertoires were made available in a free public database intended to serve as a resource for research on the immune response to SARS-CoV-2. Where HLA class I and class II types were available, the types were taken from metadata supplied by the sample provider, not from assay-based typing. Samples were obtained from the ongoing ImmuneRACE study (first 160 participants) and from 950 to 1,500 subjects provided by 6 global collaborators. The sample metadata nearly always contained a de-identified subject ID, COVID-19 status, age in years and sex.

Each collaborating institution followed its own protocols to collect whole blood in K2EDTA tubes. For TCRbeta analysis, collaborators shipped samples as frozen whole blood, isolated PBMCs, or DNA extracted from either of those sample types. The CDR3 sequence holds 16 residues, the cysteine and phenylalanine included. The CDR3 DNA has 48 bases and is translated from base 1. According to the germline V gene, CDR1 reads SGHRS and CDR2 reads YFSETQ. Between the V and J ends, shortened by 3 bases and 2 bases respectively, the junction contains 12 bases. The paper as a whole reports these results and caveats: How much clinical and demographic metadata was included differed by source and by participant, and the metadata was provided uncurated.

TCRbeta CDR3 regions were amplified from genomic DNA by means of the immunoSEQ Assay, a bias-controlled multiplex PCR. Turning to the authors' computational methods: The number of nucleated cells in each sample was estimated by amplification of reference gene primers within the assay. To quantify the absolute abundance of each unique TCRbeta CDR3 rearrangement, sequence reads were collapsed and filtered. For each sample, productive Simpson clonality was calculated as the square root of Simpson's diversity index over productive rearrangements. This is the immuneACCESS table as TCRdb keeps it, with only in-frame sequences that have V and J called. A part of the clones is gone; compared with another copy, unresolved V genes explain less than half, and the rest is unexplained. The V and J calls and the clone size are those of that table, but D and trimming were determined from the DNA. The sample profile shows roughly 97,000 clones; roughly 86% of them were found once. The ten largest account for 15% to 20% of the sample.

Sequenced input: peripheral blood. The chain couples TRBV5-1 to TRBJ1-6, with a weak D call of TRBD1 (6 bases match). This TCR was recovered from a human donor in a cohort sampled during active COVID-19. The CDR3 corresponds to CASSSGGQPYNSPLHF. The DNA is as follows: TGCGCCAGCAGCTCCGGGGGGCAGCCCTATAATTCACCCCTCCACTTT.